This TCR beta chain was recorded in a study of blood T cell repertoires in COVID-19. Study as a whole: The United States, Italy and Spain were the sources of the acute and convalescent COVID-19 samples. The cDNA or gDNA used as material had been derived from T cells, B-cell-depleted T cells, or PBMCs.

As handled by the study authors: From reference gene primer amplification, estimates of nucleated cell counts were derived. TCRdb keeps only in-frame clones here, not all; method: immunoSEQ multiplex PCR. V and J calls and clone size are copied from that table; D and trimming were computed from the DNA. The table has about 98,000 clones, roughly 80% seen once; the top ten hold 9.8%. The sample taken for sequencing was peripheral blood. This TCR came from a man in his 60s with active or convalescent COVID-19.

The CDR3 DNA reads as TGTGCCTGGAGTGGGACTAGCGGGAGCTCCTACAATGAGCAGTTCTTC. Encoded protein: CAWSGTSGSSYNEQFF. V and J are TRBV30 and TRBJ2-1; 13 bases map to TRBD2. The ends lost 1 base at V and 0 bases at J; junction bases unmatched: 0. This CDR3 has 16 residues. Germline V gene data show CDR1 as GTSNPN and CDR2 as SVGIG (reference sequence).